The 7 T cell receptor beta chains listed next were all sequenced from one sample in a study of blood T cell repertoires in COVID-19 (dated by TCRdb to 2018 to 2020). The library was produced with the immunoSEQ multiplex PCR assay. Drawn from immuneACCESS, this table holds only the in-frame rearrangements with V and J called that TCRdb kept. Clones are partly lost; checked studies trace under half to an unresolved V gene and leave the rest unexplained. This sample is represented by roughly 130,000 clones; 82% of them were singletons. The ten biggest clones cover about 4.2% of the sample. Sequenced input: peripheral blood. The receptor source for this set is a woman in her seventies with acute or convalescent COVID-19.

This chain links TRBV7-3 with TRBJ1-3; 8 nucleotides agree with TRBD1. This CDR3 has 13 amino acids. After removal of 6 bases from V and 11 bases from J, the junction contained 9 bases not matched to a gene. The germline gives CDR1 SGHTA, CDR2 FQGTGA. For the CDR3, the DNA is TGTGCCAGCAGTCAACACCCAGGGGGCCCCATATATTTT. Its protein product is CASSQHPGGPIYF.

A few counts support this clone. The chain combines TRBV2 with TRBJ1-6; 8 bases fit TRBD1. CDR1 and CDR2 from the germline V gene are SNHLY and FYNNEI. The trim removed 0 bases at V and 10 bases at J, leaving 8 bases unmatched. This CDR3 has 16 amino acids. CDR3 protein: CASSEALRQGRSPLHF. The CDR3 DNA follows: TGTGCCAGCAGTGAAGCGCTTCGACAGGGGAGGTCACCCCTCCACTTT.

V usage is TRBV5-5 and J usage is TRBJ2-2; TRBD1 matches 8 bases. This CDR3 contains 15 residues. From germline, CDR1 is SGHKS and CDR2 YYEKEE (reference sequence). J lost 4 bases, V lost 5 bases, and 7 bases had no gene match. The CDR3 loop is CASRGTGGTTGELFF. CDR3 bases: TGTGCCAGCAGGGGGACAGGAGGAACCACCGGGGAGCTGTTTTTT.

The rearrangement uses TRBV12-3 or TRBV12-4 and TRBJ2-5; weak D call: TRBD2 (6 bases). Trimming took 2 bases from V and 4 from J, leaving 8 bases between them. The CDR3 contains 13 residues. In DNA form, the CDR3 reads TGTGCCAGCAGTTTACGCGGGATAGAGACCCAGTACTTC. It yields the protein CASSLRGIETQYF.

As concerns this clone: Different DNA sequences within this sample yield the same CDR3. The chain couples TRBV9 to TRBJ1-2; 9 nucleotides agree with TRBD1. V dropped 4 bases and J dropped 2; count of bases not matched to a gene: 3. Germline V gives CDR1 SGDLS, CDR2 YYNGEE. This CDR3 contains 14 residues. The CDR3 nucleotides are TGTGCCAGCAGCCTCGGACAGGGGAACTATGGCTACACCTTC. Its protein is CASSLGQGNYGYTF.

The chain recombines TRBV4-3 with TRBJ1-3, with D possibly matching TRBD1 (6 bases). The V end was cut by 1 base, the J end by 0 bases, with 10 bases between. This CDR3 region has 16 residues. In germline, CDR1 is LGHNA, CDR2 YSLEER. The CDR3, as DNA: TGCGCCAGCAGCCAAGCTTGGACAGCCTCTGGAAACACCATATATTTT. This translates into CASSQAWTASGNTIYF.

The chain recombines TRBV6-5 with TRBJ2-2; D might be TRBD1 (6 bases). The V gene lost 5 bases and the J gene lost 8 bases, with 15 bases spanning the gap. Germline lookup yields CDR1 MNHEY and CDR2 SVGAGI. The CDR3 has 14 residues. CDR3 nucleotide sequence: TGTGCCAGCAGTCACGACAGGCCATCTGGGGAGCTGTTTTTT. Encoded protein: CASSHDRPSGELFF.